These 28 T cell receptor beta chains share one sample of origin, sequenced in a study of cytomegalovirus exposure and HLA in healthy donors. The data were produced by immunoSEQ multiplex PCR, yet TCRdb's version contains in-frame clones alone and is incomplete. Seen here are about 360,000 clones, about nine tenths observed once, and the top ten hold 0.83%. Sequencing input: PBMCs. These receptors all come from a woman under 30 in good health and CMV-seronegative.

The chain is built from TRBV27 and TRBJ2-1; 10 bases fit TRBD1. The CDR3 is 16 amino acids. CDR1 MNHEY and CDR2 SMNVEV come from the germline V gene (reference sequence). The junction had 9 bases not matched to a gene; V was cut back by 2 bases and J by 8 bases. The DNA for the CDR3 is TGTGCCAGCAGTTTAGGGCAGACAGGGGGCTGGGATGAGCAGTTCTTC. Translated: CASSLGQTGGWDEQFF.

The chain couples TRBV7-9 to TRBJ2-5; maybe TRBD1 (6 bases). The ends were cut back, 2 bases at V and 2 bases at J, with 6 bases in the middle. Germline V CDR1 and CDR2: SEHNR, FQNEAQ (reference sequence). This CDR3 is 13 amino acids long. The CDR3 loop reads CASSLQGQETQYF. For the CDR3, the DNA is TGTGCCAGCAGCTTACAGGGGCAAGAGACCCAGTACTTC. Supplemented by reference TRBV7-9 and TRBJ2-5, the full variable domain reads DTGVSQNPRHKITKRGQNVTFRCDPISEHNRLYWYRQTLGQGPEFLTYFQNEAQLEKSRLLSDRFSAERPKGSFSTLEIQRTEQGDSAMYLCASSLQGQETQYFGPGTRLLVL.

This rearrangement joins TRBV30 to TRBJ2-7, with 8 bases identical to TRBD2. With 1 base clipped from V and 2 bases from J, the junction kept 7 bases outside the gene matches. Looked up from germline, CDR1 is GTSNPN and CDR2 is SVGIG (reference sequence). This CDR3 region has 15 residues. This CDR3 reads CAWSEMSGSPYEQYF. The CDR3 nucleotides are TGTGCCTGGAGTGAAATGAGCGGGAGCCCCTACGAGCAGTACTTC.

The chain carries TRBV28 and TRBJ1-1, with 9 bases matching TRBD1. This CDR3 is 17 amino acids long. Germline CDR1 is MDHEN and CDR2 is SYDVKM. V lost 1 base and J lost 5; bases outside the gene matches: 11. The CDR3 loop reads CASSLSSGGQGWTEAFF. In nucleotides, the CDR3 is TGTGCCAGCAGTTTATCAAGTGGGGGACAGGGCTGGACTGAAGCTTTCTTT.

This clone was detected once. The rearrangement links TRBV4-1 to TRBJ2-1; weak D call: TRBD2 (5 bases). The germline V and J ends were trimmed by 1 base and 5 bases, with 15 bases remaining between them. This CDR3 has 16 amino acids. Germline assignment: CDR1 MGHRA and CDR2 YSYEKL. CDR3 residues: CASSQARGSADNEQFF. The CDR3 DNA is TGCGCCAGCAGCCAAGCTCGGGGAAGCGCAGACAATGAGCAGTTCTTC.

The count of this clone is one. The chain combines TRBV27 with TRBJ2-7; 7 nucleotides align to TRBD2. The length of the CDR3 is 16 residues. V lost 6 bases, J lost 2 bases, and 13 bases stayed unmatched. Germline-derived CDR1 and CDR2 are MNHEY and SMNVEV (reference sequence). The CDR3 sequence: CASRVPLGRGTYEQYF. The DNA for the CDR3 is TGTGCCAGCAGAGTTCCCCTAGGGAGGGGCACCTACGAGCAGTACTTC.

The CDR3, as DNA: TGCAGCGTCGCGACCCGACAGAACATGAACACTGAAGCTTTCTTT. Translation: CSVATRQNMNTEAFF. The chain joins TRBV29-1 to TRBJ1-1; D might be TRBD1 (5 bases). The V end was cut by 6 bases, the J end by 0 bases, with 17 bases between. The CDR3 is 15 amino acids. Germline assignment: CDR1 SQVTM and CDR2 ANQGSEA.

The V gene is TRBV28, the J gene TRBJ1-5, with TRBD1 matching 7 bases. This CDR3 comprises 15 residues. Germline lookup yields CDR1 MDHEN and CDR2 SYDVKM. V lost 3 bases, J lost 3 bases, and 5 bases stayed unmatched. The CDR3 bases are TGTGCCAGCAGTTTCCCTCAGGGGGACAATCAGCCCCAGCATTTT. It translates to CASSFPQGDNQPQHF.

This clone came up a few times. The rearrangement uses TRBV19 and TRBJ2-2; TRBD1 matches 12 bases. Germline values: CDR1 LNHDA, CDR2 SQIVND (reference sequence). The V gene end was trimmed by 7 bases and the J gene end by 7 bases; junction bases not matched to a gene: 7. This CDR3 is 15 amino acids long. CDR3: CASTRDRGLVGELFF. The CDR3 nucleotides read TGTGCCAGTACCCGGGACAGGGGGCTGGTCGGGGAGCTGTTTTTT.

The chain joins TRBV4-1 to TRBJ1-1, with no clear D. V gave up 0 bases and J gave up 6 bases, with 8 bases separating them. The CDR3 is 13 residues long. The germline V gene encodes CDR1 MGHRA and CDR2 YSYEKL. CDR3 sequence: CASSQDHGSEAFF. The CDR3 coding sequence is TGCGCCAGCAGCCAAGATCACGGGTCTGAAGCTTTCTTT.

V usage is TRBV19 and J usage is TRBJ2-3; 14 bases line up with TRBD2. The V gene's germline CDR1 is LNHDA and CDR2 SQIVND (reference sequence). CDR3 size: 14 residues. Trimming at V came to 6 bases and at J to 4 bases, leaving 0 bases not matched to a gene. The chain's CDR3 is CASRTSGGADTQYF. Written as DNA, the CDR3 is TGTGCCAGTAGGACTAGCGGGGGGGCAGATACGCAGTATTTT.

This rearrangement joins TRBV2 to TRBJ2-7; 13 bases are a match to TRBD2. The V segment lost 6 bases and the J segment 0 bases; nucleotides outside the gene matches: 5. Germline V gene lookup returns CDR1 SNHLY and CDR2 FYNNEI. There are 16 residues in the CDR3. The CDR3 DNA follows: TGTGCCAGCAGCTCGGGACTAGCGGGGCCCTCCTACGAGCAGTACTTC. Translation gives CASSSGLAGPSYEQYF. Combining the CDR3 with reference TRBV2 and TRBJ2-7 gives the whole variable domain EPEVTQTPSHQVTQMGQEVILRCVPISNHLYFYWYRQILGQKVEFLVSFYNNEISEKSEIFDDQFSVERPDGSNFTLKIRSTKLEDSAMYFCASSSGLAGPSYEQYFGPGTRLTVT.

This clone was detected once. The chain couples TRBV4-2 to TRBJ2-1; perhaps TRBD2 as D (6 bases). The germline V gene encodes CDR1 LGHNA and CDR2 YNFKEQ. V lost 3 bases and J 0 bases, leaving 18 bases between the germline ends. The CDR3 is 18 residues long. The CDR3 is CASSHPQSRGSSYNEQFF. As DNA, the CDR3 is TGTGCCAGCAGCCACCCGCAATCTCGGGGGAGCTCCTACAATGAGCAGTTCTTC.

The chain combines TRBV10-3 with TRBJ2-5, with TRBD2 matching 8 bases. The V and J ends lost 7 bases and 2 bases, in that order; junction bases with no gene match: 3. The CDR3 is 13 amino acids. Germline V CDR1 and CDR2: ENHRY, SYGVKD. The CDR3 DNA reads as TGTGCCATCAAACTAGCGGCACAAGAGACCCAGTACTTC. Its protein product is CAIKLAAQETQYF.

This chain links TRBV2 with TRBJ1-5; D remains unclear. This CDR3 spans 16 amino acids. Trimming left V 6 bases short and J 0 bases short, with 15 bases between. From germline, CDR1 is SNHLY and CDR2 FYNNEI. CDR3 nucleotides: TGTGCCAGCAGCCCCTCCTTAGCGTCTAGCAATCAGCCCCAGCATTTT. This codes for CASSPSLASSNQPQHF.

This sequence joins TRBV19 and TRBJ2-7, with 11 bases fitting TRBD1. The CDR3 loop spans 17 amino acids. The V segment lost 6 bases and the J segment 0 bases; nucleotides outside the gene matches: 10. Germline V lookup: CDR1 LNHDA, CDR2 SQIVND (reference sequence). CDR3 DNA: TGTGCCAGTAGCCGAACCTCCGGGACAGGGGGCTCCTACGAGCAGTACTTC. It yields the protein CASSRTSGTGGSYEQYF.

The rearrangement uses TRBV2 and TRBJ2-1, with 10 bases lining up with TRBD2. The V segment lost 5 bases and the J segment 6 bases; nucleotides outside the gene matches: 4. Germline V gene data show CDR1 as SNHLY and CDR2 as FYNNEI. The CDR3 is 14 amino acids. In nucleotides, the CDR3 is TGTGCCAGCAGTACGAGCGGGGGGGCCAATGAGCAGTTCTTC. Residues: CASSTSGGANEQFF. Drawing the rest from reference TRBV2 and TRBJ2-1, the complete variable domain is EPEVTQTPSHQVTQMGQEVILRCVPISNHLYFYWYRQILGQKVEFLVSFYNNEISEKSEIFDDQFSVERPDGSNFTLKIRSTKLEDSAMYFCASSTSGGANEQFFGPGTRLTVL.

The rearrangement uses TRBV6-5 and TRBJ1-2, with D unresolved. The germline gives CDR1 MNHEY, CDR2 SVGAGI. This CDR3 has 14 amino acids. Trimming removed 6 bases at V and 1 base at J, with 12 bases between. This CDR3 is CASSRLGDNYGYTF. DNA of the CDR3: TGTGCCAGCAGCCGATTGGGAGATAACTATGGCTACACCTTC.

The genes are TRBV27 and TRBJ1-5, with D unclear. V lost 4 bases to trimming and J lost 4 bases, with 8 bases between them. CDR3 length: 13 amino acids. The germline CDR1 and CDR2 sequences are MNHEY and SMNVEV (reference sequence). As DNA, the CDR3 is TGTGCCAGCAGTTCCAGTTGGAATCAGCCCCAGCATTTT. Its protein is CASSSSWNQPQHF.

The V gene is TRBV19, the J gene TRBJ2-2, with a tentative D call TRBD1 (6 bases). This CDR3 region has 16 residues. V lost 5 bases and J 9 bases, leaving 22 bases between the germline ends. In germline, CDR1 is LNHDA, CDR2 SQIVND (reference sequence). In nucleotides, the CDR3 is TGTGCCAGTAGTCATTCCGGGACAAGGGGCCCCCGGGAGCTGTTTTTT. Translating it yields CASSHSGTRGPRELFF.

CDR3 nucleotide sequence: TGTGCCAGCAGTCCTATCCTATACAGGGAGTTTAGGCAGCCCCAGCATTTT. Amino acids: CASSPILYREFRQPQHF. J is TRBJ1-5 and V is TRBV28, with a tentative D call TRBD1 (6 bases). Germline V CDR1 and CDR2: MDHEN, SYDVKM. This CDR3 contains 17 residues. With 5 bases removed from V and 7 bases from J, the gap between germline ends came to 24 bases.

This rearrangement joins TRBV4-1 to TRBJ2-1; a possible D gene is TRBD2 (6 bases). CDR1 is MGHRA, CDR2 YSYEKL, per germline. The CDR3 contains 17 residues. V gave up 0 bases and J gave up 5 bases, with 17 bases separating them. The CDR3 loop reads CASSQESGGLTNNEQFF. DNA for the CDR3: TGCGCCAGCAGCCAAGAGTCTGGGGGACTCACTAACAATGAGCAGTTCTTC.

CDR3 loop: CASSQEQSAGDEQFF. DNA for the CDR3: TGTGCCAGCAGCCAAGAACAATCGGCGGGAGATGAGCAGTTCTTC. The J gene is TRBJ2-1, the V gene TRBV4-2; the match to TRBD2 covers 7 bases. Per the germline V gene, CDR1 is LGHNA and CDR2 is YNFKEQ. The CDR3 length is 15 residues. Trimming at V came to 0 bases and at J to 8 bases, leaving 7 bases not matched to a gene.

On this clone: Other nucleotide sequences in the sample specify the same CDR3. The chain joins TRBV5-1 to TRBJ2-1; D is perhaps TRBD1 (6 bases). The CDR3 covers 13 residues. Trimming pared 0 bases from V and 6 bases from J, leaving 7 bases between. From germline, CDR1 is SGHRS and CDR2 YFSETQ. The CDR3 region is CASSLGQVNEQFF. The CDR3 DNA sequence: TGCGCCAGCAGCTTGGGACAGGTCAATGAGCAGTTCTTC.

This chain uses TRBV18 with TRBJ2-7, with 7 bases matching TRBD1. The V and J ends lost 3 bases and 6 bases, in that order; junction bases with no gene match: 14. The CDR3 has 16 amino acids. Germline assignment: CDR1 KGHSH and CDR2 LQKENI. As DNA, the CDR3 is TGTGCCAGCTCACCTCCCGGACAGGCGAAACTTGGCGAGCAGTACTTC. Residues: CASSPPGQAKLGEQYF.

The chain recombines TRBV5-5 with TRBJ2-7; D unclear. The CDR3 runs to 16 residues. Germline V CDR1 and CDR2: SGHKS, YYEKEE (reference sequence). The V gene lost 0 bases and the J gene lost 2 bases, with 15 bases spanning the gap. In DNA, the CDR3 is TGTGCCAGCAGCTTGGACGCTAGTAGGTTGACCTACGAGCAGTACTTC. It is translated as CASSLDASRLTYEQYF.

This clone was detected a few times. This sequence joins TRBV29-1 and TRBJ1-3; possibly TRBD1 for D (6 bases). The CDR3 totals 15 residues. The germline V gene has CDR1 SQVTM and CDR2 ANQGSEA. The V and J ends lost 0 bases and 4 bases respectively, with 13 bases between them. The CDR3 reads CSVEDLWGQGNTIYF. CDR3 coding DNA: TGCAGCGTTGAAGATCTTTGGGGACAAGGAAACACCATATATTTT.

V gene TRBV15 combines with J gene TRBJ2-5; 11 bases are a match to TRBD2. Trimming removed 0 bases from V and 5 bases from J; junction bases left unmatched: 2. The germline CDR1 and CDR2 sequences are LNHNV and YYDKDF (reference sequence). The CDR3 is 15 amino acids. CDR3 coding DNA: TGTGCCACCAGCAGAGATAGCGGGGGGGCCGAGACCCAGTACTTC. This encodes CATSRDSGGAETQYF.